A selection of T cell receptor beta chains follows, all from one sample in a study of blood T cell repertoires in COVID-19. The protocol was immunoSEQ multiplex PCR, while the TCRdb copy is restricted to in-frame clones and leaves out a portion. The table lists more than 65,000 clones, 80% to 85% of them singletons, with approximately 3.3% in the top ten. The sequencing input was peripheral blood. These receptors were collected from a middle-aged man with acute or convalescent COVID-19. The CDR3 runs from the conserved cysteine through the conserved F or W. D genes are given only for firm matches. Clone size is stated in some rows and not others, as once, few, many or a class when expanded.

V,J,size,D,DNA,CDR3
TRBV12-3/TRBV12-4,TRBJ2-1,-,-,TGTGCCAGCAGTTTAGTTGTAATAGCCGAGCAGTTCTTC,CASSLVVIAEQFF
TRBV3-1/TRBV3-2,TRBJ1-2,-,TRBD1,TGTGCCAGCAGCCAAGGCGACAGGGTGGGTGGCTATGGCTACACCTTC,CASSQGDRVGGYGYTF
TRBV4-2,TRBJ2-6,-,-,TGTGCCAGCAGCCAATCGAGCGCTGGGGCCAACGTCCTGACTTTC,CASSQSSAGANVLTF
TRBV7-8,TRBJ1-1,-,-,TGTGCCAGCAGCTTAGACAGGTTTGGCACTGAAGCTTTCTTT,CASSLDRFGTEAFF
TRBV28,TRBJ1-1,once,-,TGTGCCAGCAGATTACTCAGGGGTAACACTGAAGCTTTCTTT,CASRLLRGNTEAFF
TRBV7-3,TRBJ2-1,once,TRBD2,TGTGCCAGCAGCCTGGGACTAGCGGGAAACAATGAGCAGTTCTTC,CASSLGLAGNNEQFF
TRBV19,TRBJ2-1,once,TRBD2,TGTGCCAGTATGTCGGACAGCGGGAGTTGGTCCTACAATGAGCAGTTCTTC,CASMSDSGSWSYNEQFF
TRBV18,TRBJ1-4,-,-,TGTGCCAGCTCGCCTCGATCAGACGGGGAAAAACTGTTTTTT,CASSPRSDGEKLFF
TRBV28,TRBJ2-5,-,TRBD1,TGTGCCAGCAGTACCTGGACAGGGGGTGAGGAGACCCAGTACTTC,CASSTWTGGEETQYF
TRBV19,TRBJ1-5,once,-,TGTGCCAGTACCCTCCAACTTAGCAATCAGCCCCAGCATTTT,CASTLQLSNQPQHF
TRBV10-1,TRBJ2-3,-,TRBD2,TGCGCCAGCGGCTGGGGAGCGGGGGCAGATACGCAGTATTTT,CASGWGAGADTQYF
TRBV4-3,TRBJ2-1,-,TRBD2,TGCGCCAGCAGCCAAGGTGGGACTAGCGGGATTGTTGAGCAGTTCTTC,CASSQGGTSGIVEQFF
TRBV28,TRBJ1-6,-,TRBD1,TGTGCCAGCAGTTTAGAACAGGGGGCCGTTTCACCCCTCCACTTT,CASSLEQGAVSPLHF
TRBV29-1,TRBJ2-3,-,TRBD1,TGCAGCGTCCGGACAGGGGGTACAGATACGCAGTATTTT,CSVRTGGTDTQYF
TRBV4-1,TRBJ2-1,-,-,TGCGCCAGCAGCCCGACACAACTAGGAGAGCAGTTCTTC,CASSPTQLGEQFF
TRBV5-1,TRBJ2-5,-,TRBD1,TGCGCCAGCAGCTTGGGGACAGGGGAAGAGACCCAGTACTTC,CASSLGTGEETQYF
TRBV4-3,TRBJ1-6,-,-,TGCGCCAGCAGCCAAGATAGTCCGGGAAACTATAATTCACCCCTCCACTTT,CASSQDSPGNYNSPLHF
TRBV10-2,TRBJ2-7,-,TRBD2,TGCGCCAGCGGGGGACTATCCCGCGACGAGCAGTACTTC,CASGGLSRDEQYF